One sample yielded the 30 T cell receptor beta chains listed below, sequenced in a study of T cell responses to AZD1222 COVID-19 vaccine. TCRdb keeps only in-frame clones here, not all; method: immunoSEQ multiplex PCR. Among about 170,000 clones listed, 85% to 95% were seen once. Sequencing used peripheral blood, obtained on day 0 of AZD1222 vaccination. All receptors come from an adult in good health.

The chain combines TRBV7-9 with TRBJ2-1; D unclear. This CDR3 comprises 13 residues. Trimming stripped 1 base from V and 6 bases from J, with 7 bases between. Per germline, CDR1 SEHNR and CDR2 FQNEAQ (reference sequence). CDR3 amino acids: CASSLGVSNEQFF. CDR3 in DNA: TGTGCCAGCAGCTTAGGAGTTAGCAATGAGCAGTTCTTC.

The chain joins TRBV7-9 to TRBJ2-5; 10 nucleotides align to TRBD2. This CDR3 spans 16 amino acids. Germline V gives CDR1 SEHNR, CDR2 FQNEAQ (reference sequence). Trimming at V came to 5 bases and at J to 2 bases, leaving 8 bases not matched to a gene. DNA of the CDR3: TGTGCCAGCAGCCGGTCTAGCGGGGGCCATCAAGAGACCCAGTACTTC. It codes for CASSRSSGGHQETQYF. Complete variable domain (other parts from reference TRBV7-9 and TRBJ2-5): DTGVSQNPRHKITKRGQNVTFRCDPISEHNRLYWYRQTLGQGPEFLTYFQNEAQLEKSRLLSDRFSAERPKGSFSTLEIQRTEQGDSAMYLCASSRSSGGHQETQYFGPGTRLLVL.

The chain uses TRBV6-5 and TRBJ2-4, with D tentatively TRBD2 (6 bases). From germline, CDR1 is MNHEY and CDR2 SVGAGI. V gave up 8 bases and J gave up 7 bases, with 21 bases separating them. The CDR3 extends over 15 amino acids. The CDR3 region is CASLEGGGALNIQYF. CDR3 DNA sequence: TGTGCCAGCTTAGAAGGAGGCGGGGCGCTTAACATTCAGTACTTC.

The chain has TRBV2 and TRBJ2-7, with D hard to call. Trimming left V 5 bases short and J 3 bases short, with 11 bases between. The CDR3 covers 13 residues. The germline CDR1 and CDR2 sequences are SNHLY and FYNNEI. CDR3 in amino acids: CASSNSGFYEQYF. CDR3 bases: TGTGCCAGCAGTAATTCCGGGTTCTACGAGCAGTACTTC.

V is TRBV2 and J is TRBJ1-6; D is unresolved. Trimming stripped 6 bases from V and 13 bases from J, with 16 bases between. The CDR3 loop spans 13 amino acids. The germline CDR1 and CDR2 sequences are SNHLY and FYNNEI. This chain's CDR3 is CASRELERSPLHF. The CDR3 nucleotides read TGTGCCAGCAGAGAATTAGAAAGGTCGCCCCTCCACTTT.

The gene calls are TRBV18 and TRBJ1-1, with D unclear. CDR1 and CDR2 from the germline V gene are KGHSH and LQKENI. The CDR3 spans 13 residues. V was shortened by 4 bases and J by 2 bases, with 8 bases between the two germline ends. CDR3 loop: CASSRTGNTEAFF. Written as DNA, the CDR3 is TGTGCCAGCTCACGAACGGGCAACACTGAAGCTTTCTTT.

The gene calls are TRBV7-9 and TRBJ2-7, with TRBD2 as a possible D gene (6 bases). The CDR3 runs 15 residues. Germline CDR1 is SEHNR and CDR2 is FQNEAQ (reference sequence). V lost 1 base and J 4 bases, leaving 14 bases between the germline ends. CDR3: CASSLVGSALYEQYF. For the CDR3, the DNA is TGTGCCAGCAGCTTAGTCGGGAGTGCCCTGTACGAGCAGTACTTC.

The genes are TRBV5-4 and TRBJ1-1, with 7 nucleotides matching TRBD1. The junction had 3 bases not matched to a gene; V was cut back by 3 bases and J by 4 bases. The CDR3 is made up of 13 amino acids. CDR1 is SGHNT, CDR2 YYREEE, per germline (reference sequence). The CDR3 is CASSSGQITEAFF. Here the CDR3 DNA reads TGTGCCAGCAGCTCGGGACAGATCACTGAAGCTTTCTTT.

This chain uses TRBV5-1 with TRBJ1-2, with TRBD1 identical over 10 bases. Germline CDR1 SGHRS, CDR2 YFSETQ. V shed 3 bases and J 8 bases; nucleotides not matched to a gene: 10. This CDR3 has 15 amino acids. CDR3 sequence (DNA): TGCGCCAGCAGCTCCGGGACAGGGGATGTGGAAGGCTACACCTTC. This encodes CASSSGTGDVEGYTF.

The V gene is TRBV18, the J gene TRBJ2-7, with D perhaps matching TRBD2 (5 bases). CDR1 and CDR2 from the germline V gene are KGHSH and LQKENI. Deletions cut 0 bases from V and 9 bases from J, with 15 bases between. This CDR3 has 14 residues. The DNA for the CDR3 is TGTGCCAGCTCACCACCTAATGGGGTCGGAGGGCAGTACTTC. As protein: CASSPPNGVGGQYF.

J is TRBJ2-7 and V is TRBV14; no clear D gene. Trimming removed 0 bases from V and 0 bases from J, with 15 bases in between. Germline CDR1 and CDR2: SGHDN and FVKESK. The CDR3 consists of 17 residues. CDR3 nucleotides: TGTGCCAGCAGCCAAGATATCCCCCGCAGTTACTCCTACGAGCAGTACTTC. The encoded protein is CASSQDIPRSYSYEQYF.

The count of this clone is one. The rearrangement uses TRBV27 and TRBJ1-2; 10 nucleotides align to TRBD1. The CDR3 length is 14 residues. V trimming: 8 bases; J trimming: 3 bases; junction bases outside the gene matches: 6. The germline V gene encodes CDR1 MNHEY and CDR2 SMNVEV (reference sequence). CDR3 nucleotides: TGTGCCAGCGGACAGACAGGGGGCGACTATGGCTACACCTTC. Translation: CASGQTGGDYGYTF.

This chain connects TRBV18 to TRBJ2-5; D unclear. Trimming removed 3 bases at V and 1 base at J, with 6 bases between. The CDR3 runs 13 residues. Per germline, CDR1 KGHSH and CDR2 LQKENI. CDR3 nucleotides: TGTGCCAGCTCACCGGAATTCCAAGAGACCCAGTACTTC. This sequence encodes CASSPEFQETQYF.

V is TRBV3-1 (or the pseudogene TRBV3-2) and J is TRBJ1-4; 9 positions agree with TRBD1. V dropped 5 bases and J dropped 7; count of bases not matched to a gene: 8. Germline V gene sequence: CDR1 LGHDT, CDR2 YNNKEL (reference sequence). This CDR3 region has 15 residues. CDR3 residues: CASSTRTGESEKLFF. CDR3 sequence (DNA): TGTGCCAGCAGCACTCGGACAGGGGAGAGTGAAAAACTGTTTTTT.

CDR3 sequence: CSVPRDTNYGYTF. The CDR3 DNA reads as TGCAGCGTCCCAAGGGACACCAACTATGGCTACACCTTC. The chain recombines TRBV29-1 with TRBJ1-2, with D possibly matching TRBD1 (6 bases). The CDR3 covers 13 residues. Germline loops: CDR1 SQVTM, CDR2 ANQGSEA. The V end lost 6 bases, the J end lost 2 bases, and 13 bases lay between the germline ends.

The CDR3 loop reads CASSQYSPLRANVLTF. For the CDR3, the DNA is TGTGCCAGCAGTCAATACAGTCCTCTAAGGGCCAACGTCCTGACTTTC. This chain joins TRBV6-2 or TRBV6-3 and TRBJ2-6, with no clear D. The CDR3 spans 16 residues. Between the trimmed V and J ends, which lost 5 bases and 5 bases, there was a span of 16 bases. The germline gives CDR1 MNHEY, CDR2 SVGEGT.

Only one count was recorded for this clone. The chain joins TRBV7-4 to TRBJ2-3, with 9 bases fitting TRBD1. The CDR3 is 16 residues long. V shed 3 bases, J shed 4 bases, and the junction held 8 bases outside the gene matches. Germline CDR1 and CDR2: SGHVT and SQSDAQ. CDR3: CASSFSRDRVADTQYF. CDR3 coding DNA: TGTGCCAGCAGCTTCTCCCGGGACAGGGTTGCAGATACGCAGTATTTT.

V gene TRBV27 combines with J gene TRBJ2-5; 12 bases match TRBD1. V lost 6 bases to trimming and J lost 14 bases; unmatched junction nucleotides: 19. This CDR3 has 16 residues. CDR1 MNHEY and CDR2 SMNVEV come from the germline V gene (reference sequence). The CDR3 here is CASRPGPGQGAFVVYF. CDR3 nucleotides: TGTGCCAGCAGACCCGGGCCGGGACAGGGGGCATTCGTGGTCTACTTC.

V is TRBV25-1 and J is TRBJ2-3; 11 bases align to TRBD2. The CDR3 sequence is 16 residues long. CDR1 MGHDK and CDR2 SYGVNS come from the germline V gene. With 5 bases clipped from V and 2 bases from J, the junction kept 6 bases outside the gene matches. The CDR3 nucleotides read TGTGCCAGCAGTCCCGGGACTAGCGGAAACACAGATACGCAGTATTTT. Its translation is CASSPGTSGNTDTQYF.

The CDR3 here is CASSLMYGEGKLFF. The CDR3 coding sequence is TGTGCCAGCAGCTTAATGTACGGAGAGGGGAAGCTGTTTTTT. The chain couples TRBV7-2 to TRBJ2-2, with D perhaps TRBD1 or TRBD2 (5 bases each). CDR3 length: 14 amino acids. V lost 2 bases and J 12 bases, leaving 16 bases between the germline ends. Germline CDR1 SGHTA, CDR2 FQGNSA.

The DNA of the CDR3 is TGTGCCATACGGAGTGAAGGGTGGACTTCAGAGACCCAGTACTTC. As protein: CAIRSEGWTSETQYF. This chain joins TRBV10-3 and TRBJ2-5, with D possibly TRBD2 on 5 matching bases. The V end lost 9 bases, the J end lost 4 bases, and 21 bases lay between the germline ends. This CDR3 comprises 15 residues. Germline V gene sequence: CDR1 ENHRY, CDR2 SYGVKD.

The chain couples TRBV9 to TRBJ1-2, with D unclear. Germline loops: CDR1 SGDLS, CDR2 YYNGEE. Deletions cut 3 bases from V and 2 bases from J, with 17 bases between. The CDR3 consists of 16 residues. In nucleotides, the CDR3 is TGTGCCAGCAGCGCCTCCTCTATGCACCCAAACTATGGCTACACCTTC. As protein: CASSASSMHPNYGYTF.

In its sample, this clone was seen once. V gene TRBV12-3 or TRBV12-4 combines with J gene TRBJ1-2; 7 bases fit TRBD1. The CDR3 loop spans 12 amino acids. V shed 6 bases, J shed 7 bases, and the junction held 5 bases outside the gene matches. CDR3 DNA: TGTGCCAGCAGCAATTGGACAGGTGGCTACACCTTC. Residues: CASSNWTGGYTF.

The rearrangement joins TRBV5-1 to TRBJ1-6; maybe TRBD1 (5 bases). V lost 4 bases, J lost 6 bases, and 17 bases lay in between. CDR3 length: 16 amino acids. The V gene's germline CDR1 is SGHRS and CDR2 YFSETQ. In DNA, the CDR3 is TGCGCCAGCAGCCGGGGCGGGGAGAGGGGTAATTCACCCCTCCACTTT. This gives the protein CASSRGGERGNSPLHF.

On this clone: Other DNA sequences in this sample translate to the same CDR3. The chain couples TRBV6-6 to TRBJ1-2; D is possibly TRBD1 (5 bases). Trimming left V 6 bases short and J 3 bases short, with 11 bases between. The CDR3 covers 13 residues. The germline gives CDR1 MNHNY, CDR2 SVGAGI (reference sequence). The chain's CDR3 is CASSPTGDYGYTF. CDR3 in DNA: TGTGCCAGCAGCCCCACAGGAGACTATGGCTACACCTTC.

There are a few counts of this clone. This chain joins TRBV19 and TRBJ2-3; D is unclear. This CDR3 is built from 13 residues. The V gene lost 7 bases and the J gene lost 1 base, with 9 bases spanning the gap. Germline CDR1 LNHDA, CDR2 SQIVND (reference sequence). The CDR3 sequence: CASNAARTDTQYF. As DNA, the CDR3 is TGTGCCAGTAATGCAGCCCGCACAGATACGCAGTATTTT.

This clone was seen a single time. The identical CDR3 is also encoded by other nucleotide sequences in the sample. The V and J genes are TRBV5-5 and TRBJ1-1; D is unresolved. Germline-derived CDR1 and CDR2 are SGHKS and YYEKEE (reference sequence). V lost 5 bases and J 0 bases, leaving 8 bases between the germline ends. This CDR3 region has 13 residues. CDR3 loop: CASRSDLNTEAFF. CDR3 DNA: TGTGCCAGCAGGTCGGACCTGAACACTGAAGCTTTCTTT.

The chain combines TRBV19 with TRBJ2-3; perhaps TRBD2 as D (6 bases). Trimming cost V 5 bases and J 2 bases, with 14 bases left between them. Germline V lookup: CDR1 LNHDA, CDR2 SQIVND (reference sequence). This CDR3 is 15 amino acids long. CDR3 DNA sequence: TGTGCCAGTAGTCCGGACTATTCACCCACAGATACGCAGTATTTT. Protein sequence: CASSPDYSPTDTQYF.

The chain employs TRBV12-5 and TRBJ1-6, with unresolved D. Trimming removed 6 bases from V and 12 bases from J, with 15 bases in between. This CDR3 is 13 amino acids long. Germline loops: CDR1 LGHNT, CDR2 FRNRAP. As DNA, the CDR3 is TGTGCTAGTGGACTGGACCCGGGAGGACCCCTCCACTTT. Encoded protein: CASGLDPGGPLHF.

The chain combines TRBV19 with TRBJ2-7; 7 bases line up with TRBD1. Unmatched junction bases numbered 10, after V lost 9 bases and J lost 2 bases. The CDR3 is 14 residues long. Germline CDR1 is LNHDA and CDR2 is SQIVND (reference sequence). The CDR3 sequence: CASRPGTDAYEQYF. The DNA of the CDR3 is TGTGCCAGCCGCCCCGGGACAGACGCCTACGAGCAGTACTTC.